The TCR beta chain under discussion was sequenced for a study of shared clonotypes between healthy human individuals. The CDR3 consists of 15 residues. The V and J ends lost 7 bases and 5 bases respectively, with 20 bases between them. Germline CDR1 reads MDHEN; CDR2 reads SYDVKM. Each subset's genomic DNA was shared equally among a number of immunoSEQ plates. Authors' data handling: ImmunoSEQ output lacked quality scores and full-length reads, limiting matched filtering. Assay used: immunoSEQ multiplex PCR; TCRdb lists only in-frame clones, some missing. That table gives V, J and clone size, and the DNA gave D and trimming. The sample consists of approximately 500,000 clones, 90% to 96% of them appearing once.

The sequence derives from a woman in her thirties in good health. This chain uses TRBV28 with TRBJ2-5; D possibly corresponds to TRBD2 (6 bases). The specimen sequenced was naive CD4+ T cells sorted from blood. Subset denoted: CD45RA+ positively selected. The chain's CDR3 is CASKRRDSADETQYF. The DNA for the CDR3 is TGTGCCAGCAAAAGACGGGACTCCGCCGACGAGACCCAGTACTTC.